This entry concerns a single T cell receptor beta chain. This specimen comes from a study of blood T cell repertoires in COVID-19. At the level of the study: Donors in the United States, Italy and Spain gave samples during acute or convalescent COVID-19. PBMCs, B-cell-depleted T cells, or T cells provided the cDNA or gDNA that made up the material.

In the authors' workflow: Using reference gene primer amplification, nucleated cell counts were estimated. Some clones are missing from TCRdb's copy, which holds only in-frame ones; the method was immunoSEQ multiplex PCR. The V and J calls and clone size are taken from that table; D and trimming were inferred from the DNA. The top ten hold more than 0.85% of the sample, which has some 94,000 clones, 87% seen once. V was pared by 0 bases and J by 6 bases, with 14 bases of the junction left unmatched. Germline V lookup: CDR1 SGHNT, CDR2 YYREEE (reference sequence). CDR3 length equals 17 residues. The sample was peripheral blood. This chain links TRBV5-4 with TRBJ1-1, with 7 nucleotides matching TRBD1. This sequence originates from a human donor in a cohort sampled during active COVID-19. This CDR3 reads CASSLASISRGTPEAFF. DNA of the CDR3: TGTGCCAGCAGCTTGGCCTCCATCAGCAGGGGGACCCCTGAAGCTTTCTTT.